One sample yielded the 27 T cell receptor beta chains listed below, sequenced in a study of regulatory and conventional T cells in RAG deficiency. Using immunoSEQ multiplex PCR, the repertoire was profiled, and TCRdb retains in-frame clones only, with some absent. The top ten hold roughly 13% of the sample, which has 6,500 to 7,000 clones, more than 75% seen once. In addition, the sample was reused for a study of regulatory T cells. This second study notes: The PCR used 52 TRBV and 13 TRBJ primers.

The material sequenced was CD8+ T cells sorted from blood. These receptors all stem from a human donor in good health.

The count of this clone is one. The rearrangement uses TRBV6-5 and TRBJ2-1, with D possibly being TRBD2 (5 bases). Germline CDR1 and CDR2: MNHEY and SVGAGI. V lost 5 bases and J lost 5, with 13 bases in between. The CDR3 covers 14 residues. The CDR3 here is CASSSGATHNEQFF. CDR3 bases: TGTGCCAGCAGTAGCGGAGCGACGCACAATGAGCAGTTCTTC.

V and J are TRBV9 and TRBJ2-3; TRBD2 matches at 16 bases. The V segment lost 3 bases and the J segment 4 bases; nucleotides outside the gene matches: 14. The CDR3 extends over 20 amino acids. From germline, CDR1 is SGDLS and CDR2 YYNGEE. The CDR3 protein is CASSGGGGTSGGASPDTQYF. The CDR3 DNA follows: TGTGCCAGCAGCGGAGGAGGCGGGACTAGCGGGGGGGCCTCCCCAGATACGCAGTATTTT.

The V call is TRBV14, the J call TRBJ2-1; weak D call: TRBD1 (5 bases). The CDR3 sequence is 17 residues long. CDR1 is SGHDN, CDR2 FVKESK, per germline. V shed 0 bases and J shed 8 bases, with 20 bases lying between them. The chain's CDR3 is CASSQDVDGAGYYEQFF. For the CDR3, the DNA is TGTGCCAGCAGCCAAGATGTCGATGGTGCAGGGTACTATGAGCAGTTCTTC.

CDR3 DNA: TGTGCCAGCAGCTTAAACGGAGGGGGTAGCACTGAAGCTTTCTTT. This gives the protein CASSLNGGGSTEAFF. The gene calls are TRBV7-3 and TRBJ1-1, with D perhaps matching TRBD1 (6 bases). This CDR3 region has 15 residues. Germline V lookup: CDR1 SGHTA, CDR2 FQGTGA. Trimming pared 1 base from V and 4 bases from J, leaving 13 bases between.

The V call is TRBV9, the J call TRBJ2-1; D remains ambiguous. V shed 2 bases and J shed 5 bases, with 5 bases lying between them. CDR3 size: 12 residues. CDR1 SGDLS and CDR2 YYNGEE come from the germline V gene. The CDR3 bases are TGTGCCAGCAGCGTTAAGAACAATGAGCAGTTCTTC. Amino acids: CASSVKNNEQFF.

V gene TRBV4-1 combines with J gene TRBJ1-1, with D possibly matching TRBD1 (6 bases). V dropped 4 bases and J dropped 4 bases, with 22 bases sitting between them. The CDR3 loop spans 17 amino acids. From germline, CDR1 is MGHRA and CDR2 YSYEKL. The CDR3, as DNA: TGCGCCAGCAGCCTCTTCCCTATGCACAGGGAGGGCACTGAAGCTTTCTTT. This translates into CASSLFPMHREGTEAFF.

This clone was recorded only once. The chain recombines TRBV6-5 with TRBJ2-1; D might be TRBD2 (5 bases). Trimming removed 0 bases at V and 7 bases at J, with 10 bases between. The CDR3 spans 14 residues. Germline loops: CDR1 MNHEY, CDR2 SVGAGI. The CDR3 loop reads CASSYSAGGNEQFF. Here the CDR3 DNA reads TGTGCCAGCAGTTACTCTGCAGGCGGGAATGAGCAGTTCTTC.

V is TRBV7-8 and J is TRBJ2-7; possibly TRBD1 or TRBD2 for D (5 bases each). Trimming cost V 7 bases and J 1 base, with 14 bases left between them. This CDR3 is built from 14 residues. Germline loops: CDR1 SGHVS, CDR2 FQNEAQ. The CDR3 coding sequence is TGTGCCAGCACCGCCGGGACCCCTTCCTACGAGCAGTACTTC. Encoded protein: CASTAGTPSYEQYF.

This chain links TRBV28 with TRBJ1-2; unclear D gene. The CDR3 contains 14 residues. Looked up from germline, CDR1 is MDHEN and CDR2 is SYDVKM. The V and J ends lost 6 bases and 0 bases respectively, with 11 bases between them. DNA of the CDR3: TGTGCCAGCAGCCAACCAGATTCTAACTATGGCTACACCTTC. Amino acids: CASSQPDSNYGYTF.

This chain joins TRBV27 and TRBJ2-7; TRBD1 or TRBD2 may be the D gene (5 bases each). CDR3 length: 15 residues. Germline V gene sequence: CDR1 MNHEY, CDR2 SMNVEV (reference sequence). The V end lost 4 bases, the J end lost 6 bases, and 19 bases lay between the germline ends. CDR3 amino acids: CASSSIGETDSEQYF. Here the CDR3 DNA reads TGTGCCAGCAGTTCCATAGGGGAGACAGACTCCGAGCAGTACTTC.

The chain couples TRBV30 to TRBJ1-1; D is perhaps TRBD1 (6 bases). Looked up from germline, CDR1 is GTSNPN and CDR2 is SVGIG (reference sequence). V lost 2 bases to trimming and J lost 11 bases, with 12 bases between them. The CDR3 sequence is 11 residues long. The CDR3 nucleotides are TGTGCCTGGAGTTGGGGGGGCTATGCTTTCTTT. Protein: CAWSWGGYAFF.

The rearrangement uses TRBV2 and TRBJ2-7; D not certain. V gave up 4 bases and J gave up 9 bases, with 7 bases separating them. Germline V gene lookup returns CDR1 SNHLY and CDR2 FYNNEI. There are 10 residues in the CDR3. The CDR3 DNA follows: TGTGCCAGCAGTGCATTGGTGCAGTACTTC. Translated: CASSALVQYF.

In its sample, this clone is large. The CDR3 region has the DNA TGTGCCAGCAGCGACCCCAAGGGCTACACCTTC. It yields the protein CASSDPKGYTF. The chain employs TRBV9 and TRBJ1-2; unclear D gene. CDR3 length equals 11 residues. The germline V gene encodes CDR1 SGDLS and CDR2 YYNGEE. V was shortened by 3 bases and J by 8 bases, with 8 bases between the two germline ends.

V gene TRBV6-5 combines with J gene TRBJ1-2; TRBD1 matches at 7 bases. From germline, CDR1 is MNHEY and CDR2 SVGAGI. The CDR3 contains 14 residues. The V and J ends lost 5 bases and 4 bases, in that order; junction bases with no gene match: 7. CDR3 DNA sequence: TGTGCCAGCAGTGAAGGGGCAGGGGGCTATGGCTACACCTTC. This sequence encodes CASSEGAGGYGYTF.

This sequence joins TRBV28 and TRBJ2-7; TRBD1 or TRBD2 may be the D gene (5 bases each). V lost 11 bases to trimming and J lost 3 bases, with 14 bases between them. The CDR3 spans 12 residues. The germline gives CDR1 MDHEN, CDR2 SYDVKM. CDR3 loop: CAHGDGDYEQYF. In nucleotides, the CDR3 is TGTGCCCATGGGGACGGTGACTACGAGCAGTACTTC.

V usage is TRBV6-1 and J usage is TRBJ2-7, with 7 bases matching TRBD1. J was trimmed by 2 bases and V by 5 bases; bases with no gene match: 6. CDR1 and CDR2 (germline): MNHNS, SASEGT. The CDR3 sequence is 14 residues long. CDR3 protein: CASSHPGTAYEQYF. The CDR3 DNA is TGTGCCAGCAGTCACCCCGGGACAGCCTACGAGCAGTACTTC.

V gene TRBV7-6 combines with J gene TRBJ2-1; 10 bases map to TRBD2. The CDR3 is made up of 16 amino acids. The V gene end was trimmed by 5 bases and the J gene end by 2 bases; junction bases not matched to a gene: 6. Per the germline V gene, CDR1 is SGHVS and CDR2 is FNYEAQ. The CDR3 DNA follows: TGTGCCAGCAGCCCTCTTAGCGGGGGGCCCTACAATGAGCAGTTCTTC. The encoded protein is CASSPLSGGPYNEQFF. The complete variable domain, with remaining parts taken from reference TRBV7-6 and TRBJ2-1, reads GAGVSQSPRYKVTKRGQDVALRCDPISGHVSLYWYRQALGQGPEFLTYFNYEAQQDKSGLPNDRFSAERPEGSISTLTIQRTEQRDSAMYRCASSPLSGGPYNEQFFGPGTRLTVL.

This clone was found once. Given the absence of the conserved phenylalanine or tryptophan at the CDR3 end, a read error is likely. The chain joins TRBV6-5 to TRBJ1-2, with 9 bases identical to TRBD1. CDR1 is MNHEY and CDR2 is SVGAGI in the germline V gene. With V trimmed by 6 bases and J by 2 bases, 4 bases remained unmatched. The CDR3 has 14 amino acids. DNA for the CDR3: TGTGCCAGCAGCTCCGGACAGGGGAACTATGGCTACACCCTC. Its protein product is CASSSGQGNYGYTL.

CDR3 coding DNA: TGTGCCAGCAGCGTAGCAGGGCTGGAGACCCAGTACTTC. Its translation is CASSVAGLETQYF. The V call is TRBV9, the J call TRBJ2-5; TRBD1 might be the D (5 bases). The CDR3 sequence is 13 residues long. In germline, CDR1 is SGDLS, CDR2 YYNGEE. V dropped 0 bases and J dropped 5 bases, with 8 bases sitting between them.

This clone was seen only a few times. In DNA form, the CDR3 reads TGTGCCAGCAGCCGCGGGACAGGGGAAGCTTTCTTT. This gives the protein CASSRGTGEAFF. The chain combines TRBV5-6 with TRBJ1-1; 9 nucleotides align to TRBD1. CDR1 is SGHDT and CDR2 is YYEEEE in the germline V gene. Losses at the gene ends were 4 bases for V and 8 bases for J; bases not matched to a gene: 3. The CDR3 covers 12 residues. The full variable domain, completed using reference TRBV5-6 and TRBJ1-1, is DAGVTQSPTHLIKTRGQQVTLRCSPKSGHDTVSWYQQALGQGPQFIFQYYEEEERQRGNFPDRFSGHQFPNYSSELNVNALLLGDSALYLCASSRGTGEAFFGQGTRLTVV.

V and J are TRBV5-4 and TRBJ2-1, with D tentatively TRBD1 or TRBD2 (7 bases each). The CDR3 runs 15 residues. Germline assignment: CDR1 SGHNT and CDR2 YYREEE (reference sequence). The V and J ends lost 0 bases and 5 bases respectively, with 12 bases between them. The CDR3 sequence: CASSLGQGGNNEQFF. CDR3 in DNA: TGTGCCAGCAGCTTGGGGCAGGGGGGGAACAATGAGCAGTTCTTC.

This rearrangement joins TRBV6-5 to TRBJ1-1; 9 bases are shared with TRBD1. Trimming cost V 0 bases and J 7 bases; bases outside gene matches: 9. The CDR3 contains 16 residues. Germline V gives CDR1 MNHEY, CDR2 SVGAGI. The CDR3 bases are TGTGCCAGCAGTTACTCGAAAGGACAGGGGTTTGGTGAAGCTTTCTTT. Its protein product is CASSYSKGQGFGEAFF.

V gene TRBV7-3 combines with J gene TRBJ2-5; D remains ambiguous. Germline-derived CDR1 and CDR2 are SGHTA and FQGTGA. Trimming removed 1 base from V and 2 bases from J, with 5 bases in between. The CDR3 is 13 amino acids. The CDR3 protein is CASSLIDQETQYF. Here the CDR3 DNA reads TGTGCCAGCAGCTTAATAGATCAAGAGACCCAGTACTTC.

The rearrangement uses TRBV12-5 and TRBJ2-5; the match to TRBD1 covers 7 bases. The germline gives CDR1 LGHNT, CDR2 FRNRAP. V lost 2 bases and J lost 5; bases outside the gene matches: 20. This CDR3 is built from 19 residues. The DNA for the CDR3 is TGTGCTAGTGGTTTGCCGTCTACCGGGACAGTTTTAGATAGGGAGACCCAGTACTTC. The encoded protein is CASGLPSTGTVLDRETQYF. Full variable domain (rest looked up from reference TRBV12-5 and TRBJ2-5): DARVTQTPRHKVTEMGQEVTMRCQPILGHNTVFWYRQTMMQGLELLAYFRNRAPLDDSGMPKDRFSAEMPDATLATLKIQPSEPRDSAVYFCASGLPSTGTVLDRETQYFGPGTRLLVL.

This clone was counted only a few times. The CDR3, as DNA: TGTGCCATCAGTGAGGAGCAGGGGGGCCTGTCACCCCTCCACTTT. Protein: CAISEEQGGLSPLHF. The rearrangement uses TRBV10-3 and TRBJ1-6; 7 nucleotides align to TRBD1. The germline V gene encodes CDR1 ENHRY and CDR2 SYGVKD. The junction had 8 bases not matched to a gene; V was cut back by 2 bases and J by 10 bases. The CDR3 consists of 15 residues.

The chain uses TRBV5-1 and TRBJ1-1; 10 nucleotides align to TRBD1. CDR3 length: 17 amino acids. V shed 5 bases, J shed 1 base, and the junction held 11 bases outside the gene matches. Germline values: CDR1 SGHRS, CDR2 YFSETQ. CDR3 protein: CASRGGTGAPGNTEAFF. DNA of the CDR3: TGCGCCAGCAGGGGCGGGACAGGGGCTCCAGGGAACACTGAAGCTTTCTTT.

The genes are TRBV5-6 and TRBJ2-5; TRBD1 matches at 7 bases. CDR3 length: 14 amino acids. Germline values: CDR1 SGHDT, CDR2 YYEEEE. Trimming at V came to 4 bases and at J to 4 bases, leaving 7 bases not matched to a gene. Here the CDR3 DNA reads TGTGCCAGCAGCAGCCTGGCAGGGGGAGAGACCCAGTACTTC. Amino acid sequence: CASSSLAGGETQYF.